A selection of T cell receptor beta chains follows, all from one sample in a study of graft-versus-host responses after intestinal transplantation. Libraries were prepared by immunoSEQ multiplex PCR; TCRdb keeps only in-frame clonotypes and omits some of them. The profile shows 21,000 or so clones, 55% to 65% of them singletons. Here the sequenced sample was alloreactive CD4+ T cells from a mixed lymphocyte reaction culture, taken before intestinal transplant. These receptors all come from a human patient who received an intestinal transplant. CDR3s include the opening cysteine and the closing phenylalanine or tryptophan. Fields, in order: D gene, V gene, clone size, J gene, CDR3 DNA, CDR3 protein. D genes are given only for firm matches. The size field is filled for only some rows; it gives once, few, many or a size class.

NA,TRBV5-1,few,TRBJ1-2,TGCGCCAGCAGCTACGGAGAGGGTAGCTATGGCTACACCTTC,CASSYGEGSYGYTF
NA,TRBV30,NA,TRBJ2-1,TGTGCCTGGAGCACCCGGCGGGATGAGCAGTTCTTC,CAWSTRRDEQFF
TRBD2,TRBV5-6,NA,TRBJ2-7,TGTGCCAGCAGCTTGGGGGGACTAGCGGCCTACGAGCAGTACTTC,CASSLGGLAAYEQYF
NA,TRBV29-1,NA,TRBJ2-2,TGCAGCGTTGTTGACAGAAGGAGAACCGGGGAGCTGTTTTTT,CSVVDRRRTGELFF
NA,TRBV5-5,NA,TRBJ2-7,TGTGCCAGCCGGGCCTTGGGCGGGACCTACGAGCAGTACTTC,CASRALGGTYEQYF
NA,TRBV9,NA,TRBJ1-2,TGTGCCAGCACCCCCCTCGGCCCAGACGGGTACTATGGCTACACCTTC,CASTPLGPDGYYGYTF
NA,TRBV5-1,NA,TRBJ2-3,TGCGCCAGCAGCTGGTCCCCGGGTACGCAGTATTTT,CASSWSPGTQYF
NA,TRBV30,NA,TRBJ1-2,TGTGCCTGGAGTGTAAGGGGACTGCCTTATGGCTACACCTTC,CAWSVRGLPYGYTF
NA,TRBV7-2,few,TRBJ2-3,TGTGCCAGCAGCTTACTAGCCCCCTACACAGATACGCAGTATTTT,CASSLLAPYTDTQYF
NA,TRBV6-5,NA,TRBJ2-3,TGTGCCAGCAGTTACCCTAGCACAGATACGCAGTATTTT,CASSYPSTDTQYF
NA,TRBV11-2,NA,TRBJ1-1,TGTGCCAGCACTATATGGTATCCGGACACTGAAGCTTTCTTT,CASTIWYPDTEAFF
NA,TRBV6-5,NA,TRBJ1-5,TGTGCCAGCAGTCGGGGGGGGGTGAGCAATCAGCCCCAGCATTTT,CASSRGGVSNQPQHF
NA,TRBV7-2,NA,TRBJ1-5,TGTGCCAGCAGCCTAATTGGGGGACTCAATCAGCCCCAGCATTTT,CASSLIGGLNQPQHF
TRBD2,TRBV7-2,NA,TRBJ2-3,TGTGCCAGCAGCTTTAGCGGGATAAGGGATACGCAGTATTTT,CASSFSGIRDTQYF
NA,TRBV18,few,TRBJ1-5,TGTGCCAGCTCACCATTTGCAGGGCAGAGTCAGCCCCAGCATTTT,CASSPFAGQSQPQHF
TRBD2,TRBV6-1,NA,TRBJ2-1,TGTGCCAGCAGGCCGGCGGGAGGGCCGAATGAGCAGTTCTTC,CASRPAGGPNEQFF
TRBD1,TRBV5-6,NA,TRBJ2-1,TGTGCCAGCAGCTTTCGGGATACAGGGGGATGGAATGAGCAGTTCTTC,CASSFRDTGGWNEQFF
NA,TRBV28,NA,TRBJ2-1,TGTGCCAGCAGTCCTCTAAGGGCTAGCGAGTTCTACAATGAGCAGTTCTTC,CASSPLRASEFYNEQFF
NA,TRBV23-1,NA,TRBJ1-2,TGCGCCAGCAGTCAAAGGAGGGTCGGCGGCTACACCTTC,CASSQRRVGGYTF
TRBD1,TRBV6-1,NA,TRBJ2-1,TGTGCCAGCAGTGAAGCCACAGGGGGAAAGAATGAGCAGTTCTTC,CASSEATGGKNEQFF
NA,TRBV7-6,NA,TRBJ2-7,TGTGCCAGCAGCTTTTCAGGGGGGAAATCCTACGAGCAGTACTTC,CASSFSGGKSYEQYF
TRBD1,TRBV7-2,NA,TRBJ2-7,TGTGCCAGCAGCTCCAGACAGGGCTCCTACGAGCAGTACTTC,CASSSRQGSYEQYF
NA,TRBV18,NA,TRBJ1-4,TGTGCCAGCTCACCGGACCTGAGGGTTAATGAAAAACTGTTTTTT,CASSPDLRVNEKLFF
TRBD1,TRBV7-8,NA,TRBJ2-1,TGTGCCAGCAGTCCGGGGACAGGGGTGGGTGAGCAGTTCTTC,CASSPGTGVGEQFF
NA,TRBV19,medium-sized,TRBJ1-5,TGTGCCAGTAGTAACAGGGGCAATCAGCCCCAGCATTTT,CASSNRGNQPQHF
TRBD1,TRBV19,NA,TRBJ1-2,TGTGCCAGTAGTATATGGAAACAGGGGGCTCGTGGCTACACCTTC,CASSIWKQGARGYTF
NA,TRBV19,NA,TRBJ2-5,TGTGCCAGTAGTATTAGGGGGGGGAAAGAGACCCAGTACTTC,CASSIRGGKETQYF
TRBD1,TRBV6-5,NA,TRBJ2-2,TGTGCCAGCACAACAGGGGGCGCCGGCACCGGGGAGCTGTTTTTT,CASTTGGAGTGELFF
NA,TRBV6-5,once,TRBJ1-1,TGTGCCAGCAGCAGGGGCACTGAAGCTTTCTTT,CASSRGTEAFF
NA,TRBV2,NA,TRBJ1-1,TGTGCCAGCAGTCGAGCCGTTTACACTGAAGCTTTCTTT,CASSRAVYTEAFF
TRBD2,TRBV28,NA,TRBJ2-1,TGTGCCAGCAGTTTAGCGGGAGGCCCCTACAATGAGCAGTTCTTC,CASSLAGGPYNEQFF
NA,TRBV11-2,NA,TRBJ1-4,TGTGCCAGTCTTCGTGGGGGCGGTGAAAAACTGTTTTTT,CASLRGGGEKLFF
TRBD1,TRBV6-5,NA,TRBJ1-2,TGTGCCAGCAGGAGACAGGGGGCTAACTATGGCTACACCTTC,CASRRQGANYGYTF
NA,TRBV30,NA,TRBJ1-5,TGTGCCTGGAACCGACAGGCCGGGCAGCCCCAGCATTTT,CAWNRQAGQPQHF
NA,TRBV6-1,few,TRBJ1-1,TGTGCCAGCCGGTCAAGCATGAACACTGAAGCTTTCTTT,CASRSSMNTEAFF
NA,TRBV5-1,NA,TRBJ1-1,TGCGCCAGCAACCGGGATTTGGGCACTGAAGCTTTCTTT,CASNRDLGTEAFF
TRBD2,TRBV7-9,NA,TRBJ2-1,TGTGCCAGCAGCGTGACTAGCGGGGGAAATGAGCAGTTCTTC,CASSVTSGGNEQFF
NA,TRBV27,NA,TRBJ1-2,TGTGCCAGCAGCCAAACCTTGACTGCGTCCGTTTATGGCTACACCTTC,CASSQTLTASVYGYTF
NA,TRBV7-8,NA,TRBJ1-3,TGTGCCAGCAGCTTAATGCCCCCTCAGGGGCTCTCTGGAAACACCATATATTTT,CASSLMPPQGLSGNTIYF
NA,TRBV18,NA,TRBJ1-5,TGTGCCAGCTCAAAAGGGGCAGGGGAGCCCCAGCATTTT,CASSKGAGEPQHF
NA,TRBV5-4,NA,TRBJ2-7,TGTGCCAGCAGCCCTGGGCCGCCGGCTACCTACGAGCAGTACTTC,CASSPGPPATYEQYF
TRBD2,TRBV7-2,few,TRBJ2-3,TGTGCCAGCAGCCGACTAGCGGGGGGGCTTGATACGCAGTATTTT,CASSRLAGGLDTQYF
NA,TRBV29-1,few,TRBJ2-3,TGCAGCGTTGAAGGGACAGTCCTCGGTGCCACAGATACGCAGTATTTT,CSVEGTVLGATDTQYF
NA,TRBV27,few,TRBJ1-5,TGTGCCAGCAGTTTCGCTTGGGACATCGCTCGCAATCAGCCCCAGCATTTT,CASSFAWDIARNQPQHF
TRBD1,TRBV18,NA,TRBJ1-2,TGTGCCAGCTCACCTGGACAGGACTATGGCTACACCTTC,CASSPGQDYGYTF
TRBD1,TRBV4-1,once,TRBJ1-2,TGCGCCAGCAGCCAAGTTCAGGGACAGGGGACCTATGGCTACACCTTC,CASSQVQGQGTYGYTF
NA,TRBV27,NA,TRBJ2-7,TGTGCCAGCAGCCTCGGACTAGGGGGCTACGAGCAGTACTTC,CASSLGLGGYEQYF
NA,TRBV5-1,NA,TRBJ1-2,TGCGCCAGCAGCTTGCGGGGTAACTCCGATGGCTACACCTTC,CASSLRGNSDGYTF
TRBD1,TRBV19,NA,TRBJ1-3,TGTGCCACCGGACAGGGCGCGGGAAACACCATATATTTT,CATGQGAGNTIYF
NA,TRBV4-1,NA,TRBJ2-3,TGCGCCAGCAGCCATGTTCCTGGACAGCCCCAGTATTTT,CASSHVPGQPQYF
NA,TRBV5-5,NA,TRBJ1-1,TGTGCCAGCAGTTCGGAGAGGGTCGCGTTGAACACTGAAGCTTTCTTT,CASSSERVALNTEAFF
TRBD1,TRBV2,few,TRBJ1-5,TGTGCCAGCAGACAGGGGACAGGGGGTAATCAGCCCCAGCATTTT,CASRQGTGGNQPQHF
NA,TRBV30,NA,TRBJ1-5,TGTGCCTGGAGTGACATATCAGGGGTTCAGCCCCAGCATTTT,CAWSDISGVQPQHF
NA,TRBV5-1,NA,TRBJ2-1,TGCGCCAGCAGCTTGGTAGTTCCTTCCTACAATGAGCAGTTCTTC,CASSLVVPSYNEQFF